Below are 26 T cell receptor beta chains sequenced from a single sample in a study of T cell clonality in common variable immunodeficiency (dated by TCRdb to the mid-2010s). The library was built by means of the immunoSEQ multiplex PCR assay. Here the immuneACCESS table is served through TCRdb, limited to in-frame sequences with V and J called. Missing clones are a known gap in these copies; in checked studies unresolved V genes cover under half, and the rest lacks a known reason. For this sample the table reports about 35,000 clones, with no clone seen just once. The ten top clones hold under 3% of the sample. Sample: peripheral blood mononuclear cells. These receptors all stem from a person between 18 and 69 years old in good health.

This clone was recorded at least ten times. Sequencing ends 3 residues short of the CDR3 end; the germline J gene provides the rest. The chain carries TRBV20-1 and TRBJ2-2; D remains ambiguous. Germline CDR1 and CDR2: DFQATT and SNEGSKA (reference sequence). Trimming stripped 1 base from V and 1 base from J, with 10 bases between. This CDR3 has 15 residues. CDR3 region: CSARAPGGNTGELFF. The sequenced part of the CDR3 DNA is TGCAGTGCTAGAGCCCCCGGCGGGAACACCGGGGAG.

This clone was seen ten or more times. The read stops 3 residues short of the end of the CDR3; the missing end is completed from the germline J gene. The chain links TRBV13 to TRBJ2-2, with no clear D. V was shortened by 1 base and J by 7 bases, with 4 bases between the two germline ends. The CDR3 has 12 residues. Germline V gene sequence: CDR1 PRHDT, CDR2 FYEKMQ (reference sequence). The CDR3: CASSLVVGELFF. The CDR3 DNA, read in part, is TGTGCCAGCAGCTTAGTAGTCGGGGAG.

This clone was observed at least ten times. The sequenced fragment ends 3 residues before the CDR3 boundary, so the rest is inferred from the germline J gene. This chain links TRBV4-2 with TRBJ2-6; possibly TRBD2 for D (5 bases). The CDR3 loop spans 15 amino acids. V was shortened by 1 base and J by 2 bases, with 6 bases between the two germline ends. The germline gives CDR1 LGHNA, CDR2 YNFKEQ. The DNA read from the CDR3 is TGTGCCAGCAGCCAAGCCGGGGCTGGGGCCAACGTC. This translates into CASSQAGAGANV. In full, the CDR3 reads CASSQAGAGANVLTF.

This clone was seen repeatedly, ten times or more. The read terminates 3 residues ahead of where the CDR3 ends, so the germline J gene completes it. The rearrangement joins TRBV5-1 to TRBJ2-2; maybe TRBD1 (6 bases). V lost 5 bases and J 7 bases, leaving 12 bases between the germline ends. CDR1 and CDR2 from the germline V gene are SGHRS and YFSETQ. This CDR3 region has 13 residues. Partial CDR3 DNA: TGCGCCAGCAGAACAGGGATGAGCGGGGAG. Translated: CASRTGMSGE. The CDR3, in full, reads CASRTGMSGELFF.

This clone was detected a few times. The read stops 3 residues short of the end of the CDR3; the missing end is completed from the germline J gene. The genes are TRBV7-2 and TRBJ1-1; 7 bases align to TRBD1. Losses at the gene ends were 4 bases for V and 1 base for J; bases not matched to a gene: 6. The CDR3 is made up of 15 amino acids. Germline values: CDR1 SGHTA, CDR2 FQGNSA. This CDR3 reads CASSSSRQGNTEAFF. The part of the CDR3 DNA that was read is TGTGCCAGCAGCTCATCAAGACAGGGGAACACTGAA.

This clone was recorded a few times. Given a much more abundant clone one base away, this may be a read error. Incomplete CDR3 DNA: TGTGCCAGCAGTGAGGGGGCGGGGGGCCGTGGGCCG. It specifies CASSEGAGGRGP. Given in full, the CDR3 is CASSEGAGGRGPQYF. The rearrangement links TRBV6-1 to TRBJ2-3; 8 bases match TRBD2. The read gets to within 3 residues of the CDR3 end, and the germline J gene fills in the rest. Germline V CDR1 and CDR2: MNHNS, SASEGT. The CDR3 extends over 15 amino acids.

At least ten counts were recorded for this clone. With the read ending 3 residues before the CDR3 end, the germline J gene is used to fill in that end. The chain carries TRBV20-1 and TRBJ2-1; 14 positions match TRBD2. J lost 0 bases, V lost 6 bases, and 10 bases had no gene match. This CDR3 contains 18 residues. The germline gives CDR1 DFQATT, CDR2 SNEGSKA (reference sequence). The CDR3 bases that were read are TGCAGTGCAGGGGGGACTAGCGGGAGTCGTAGCTCCTACAATGAG. This codes for CSAGGTSGSRSSYNE. The entire CDR3 is CSAGGTSGSRSSYNEQFF.

This clone was picked up many times. The read terminates 3 residues ahead of where the CDR3 ends, so the germline J gene completes it. The chain combines TRBV29-1 with TRBJ2-6, with 7 bases that match TRBD1. Germline V CDR1 and CDR2: SQVTM, ANQGSEA. Unmatched junction bases numbered 5, after V lost 4 bases and J lost 2 bases. This CDR3 has 15 amino acids. Partial CDR3 DNA: TGCAGCGTTGGACAGGGAAGGGCTGGGGCCAACGTC. Translation: CSVGQGRAGANV. The entire CDR3 protein is CSVGQGRAGANVLTF.

This clone has at least ten counts. The read ends 3 residues early relative to the CDR3; the germline J gene fills the gap. The rearrangement uses TRBV20-1 and TRBJ1-2; the D gene is possibly TRBD1 (6 bases). Germline V gene data show CDR1 as DFQATT and CDR2 as SNEGSKA (reference sequence). The CDR3 loop spans 15 amino acids. CDR3 DNA, as far as it was read: TGCAGTGCTAGAGATTCGGGGGGGCTTTTAGACGGC. Protein sequence: CSARDSGGLLDG. The whole CDR3 reads CSARDSGGLLDGYTF.

This clone was recorded at least ten times. Read coverage stops 3 residues before the CDR3 terminus; the germline J gene supplies the remainder. V and J are TRBV5-6 and TRBJ2-7, with TRBD1 matching 9 bases. This CDR3 is built from 13 residues. Unmatched junction bases numbered 5, after V lost 4 bases and J lost 6 bases. CDR1 SGHDT and CDR2 YYEEEE come from the germline V gene. The sequenced part of the CDR3 DNA is TGTGCCAGCAGCCTTGGGACAGGGCCCGAG. Amino acids: CASSLGTGPE. In full, the CDR3 reads CASSLGTGPEQYF.

This clone was recorded many times. The read is 3 residues too short to cover the CDR3 end, so that end is filled in from the germline J gene. This rearrangement joins TRBV20-1 to TRBJ1-6; TRBD1 matches at 8 bases. This CDR3 contains 13 residues. V was clipped by 1 base and J by 7 bases; unmatched bases: 0. CDR1 is DFQATT and CDR2 is SNEGSKA in the germline V gene (reference sequence). The DNA read from the CDR3 is TGCAGTGCTAGAGGACAGGGGAATTCACCC. Amino acids: CSARGQGNSP. The entire CDR3 reads CSARGQGNSPLHF.

This clone was observed at least ten times. The DNA ends 3 residues before the CDR3 does, and the rest of the CDR3 is filled in from the germline J gene. V and J are TRBV12-3 or TRBV12-4 and TRBJ2-3, with TRBD1 as a possible D gene (5 bases). V lost 3 bases, J lost 3 bases, and 10 bases lay in between. This CDR3 is 14 amino acids long. The CDR3 spells CASSFKGQTDTQYF. The part of the CDR3 DNA that was read is TGTGCCAGCAGTTTTAAGGGGCAGACAGATACG.

This clone was seen many times. Coverage ceases 3 residues before the CDR3 finishes, and the germline J gene fills in the end. The chain employs TRBV7-7 and TRBJ2-7; 8 bases match TRBD1. V shed 4 bases and J 3 bases; nucleotides not matched to a gene: 2. CDR1 SSHAT and CDR2 FNYEAQ come from the germline V gene (reference sequence). This CDR3 has 13 amino acids. Incomplete CDR3 DNA: TGTGCCAGCAGCTCCGACAGGGGCTACGAG. It encodes CASSSDRGYE. In full, the CDR3 is CASSSDRGYEQYF.

This clone was counted at least ten times. Read data end 3 residues before the CDR3 end; the end is taken from the germline J gene. This chain joins TRBV5-4 and TRBJ2-2; 8 bases fit TRBD1. Trimming removed 4 bases from V and 4 bases from J; junction bases left unmatched: 6. CDR1 and CDR2 (germline): SGHNT, YYREEE (reference sequence). This CDR3 contains 15 residues. The CDR3 DNA, read in part, is TGTGCCAGCAGCCTGGGACAGGAGATCACCGGGGAG. Its translation: CASSLGQEITGE. The full-length CDR3 reads as CASSLGQEITGELFF.

This clone has at least ten counts. The CDR3 end lies 3 residues beyond the end of the read and is filled in from the germline J gene. The genes are TRBV6-1 and TRBJ2-1; tentatively, D is TRBD2 (5 bases). This CDR3 is 17 amino acids long. V gave up 0 bases and J gave up 0 bases, with 12 bases separating them. CDR1 is MNHNS, CDR2 SASEGT, per germline. The CDR3 sequence: CASSEAGELTSYNEQFF. Partial CDR3 DNA: TGTGCCAGCAGTGAAGCCGGGGAATTAACCTCCTACAATGAG.

A note on this clone: The read ends 3 residues before the CDR3 terminus; that terminus is restored from the germline J gene. This rearrangement joins TRBV7-9 to TRBJ1-1, with D perhaps matching TRBD1 (5 bases). The CDR3 length is 13 residues. Germline V CDR1 and CDR2: SEHNR, FQNEAQ (reference sequence). The sequenced part of the CDR3 DNA is TGTTCCGGCAGCTTAGCCCAGGGCATTCAA. Its translation: CSGSLAQGIQ. In full, the CDR3 is CSGSLAQGIQAFF.

This clone was detected many times. The read is 3 residues too short to cover the CDR3 end, so that end is filled in from the germline J gene. The chain employs TRBV7-2 and TRBJ2-1; 8 bases are a match to TRBD2. CDR3 length: 15 amino acids. J was trimmed by 5 bases and V by 5 bases; bases with no gene match: 8. CDR1 SGHTA and CDR2 FQGNSA come from the germline V gene. CDR3 residues: CASSPRVAGHNEQFF. The CDR3 bases that were read are TGTGCCAGCAGCCCCCGGGTAGCGGGACACAATGAG.

Many counts were recorded for this clone. The read terminates 3 residues before the CDR3 end, so the remaining end is supplied by the germline J gene. The genes are TRBV20-1 and TRBJ1-1; TRBD1 matches at 7 bases. V lost 1 base, J lost 0 bases, and 8 bases stayed unmatched. The CDR3 totals 16 residues. In germline, CDR1 is DFQATT, CDR2 SNEGSKA (reference sequence). The CDR3 is CSARVFPGGMNTEAFF. The sequenced part of the CDR3 DNA is TGCAGTGCTAGAGTGTTCCCAGGGGGTATGAACACTGAA.

This clone was seen repeatedly, ten times or more. The read is 3 residues too short to cover the CDR3 end, so that end is filled in from the germline J gene. The chain has TRBV7-9 and TRBJ2-5; 11 bases agree with TRBD2. V gave up 4 bases and J gave up 5 bases; unmatched junction bases: 6. CDR3 length: 15 residues. Germline loops: CDR1 SEHNR, CDR2 FQNEAQ (reference sequence). CDR3 residues: CASSSRLAGRETQYF. Partial CDR3 DNA: TGTGCCAGCAGCTCTCGACTAGCGGGACGGGAGACC. The variable domain in full, with the rest retrieved from reference TRBV7-9 and TRBJ2-5, is DTGVSQNPRHKITKRGQNVTFRCDPISEHNRLYWYRQTLGQGPEFLTYFQNEAQLEKSRLLSDRFSAERPKGSFSTLEIQRTEQGDSAMYLCASSSRLAGRETQYFGPGTRLLVL.

In its sample, this clone was seen many times. The observed sequence ends 3 residues before the CDR3 terminus, with the missing tail filled in from the germline J gene. V is TRBV12-3 or TRBV12-4 and J is TRBJ2-5, with a weak D call TRBD1 (6 bases). This CDR3 has 16 residues. Deletions cut 5 bases from V and 2 bases from J, with 18 bases between. The covered CDR3 bases are TGTGCCAGCAGTCCCCGGACAGCTATTGTACAAGAGACC. It encodes CASSPRTAIVQET. In full, the CDR3 is CASSPRTAIVQETQYF.

This clone appeared many times. The DNA ends 3 residues before the CDR3 does, and the rest of the CDR3 is filled in from the germline J gene. The rearrangement joins TRBV18 to TRBJ1-2, with 12 bases matching TRBD1. This CDR3 has 18 residues. Germline assignment: CDR1 KGHSH and CDR2 LQKENI. V lost 1 base and J lost 2; bases outside the gene matches: 8. The DNA read from the CDR3 is TGTGCCAGCTCACCACAGAGGGACAGGGGGCGATGGAACTATGGC. Protein: CASSPQRDRGRWNYG. The whole CDR3 region reads CASSPQRDRGRWNYGYTF.

Ten or more counts support this clone. Read data end 3 residues before the CDR3 end; the end is taken from the germline J gene. This chain links TRBV28 with TRBJ2-3, with 11 bases aligning to TRBD2. Germline V gene sequence: CDR1 MDHEN, CDR2 SYDVKM. The CDR3 sequence is 18 residues long. The V gene end was trimmed by 6 bases and the J gene end by 3 bases; junction bases not matched to a gene: 14. The CDR3 region is CASRRRASGRSRTDTQYF. Incomplete CDR3 DNA: TGTGCCAGCAGACGGAGGGCTAGCGGGAGGAGCAGAACAGATACG.

In its sample, this clone was seen many times. The sequenced fragment ends 3 residues before the CDR3 boundary, so the rest is inferred from the germline J gene. V is TRBV28 and J is TRBJ2-5, with 9 bases that match TRBD1. This CDR3 has 14 amino acids. J gave up 4 bases and V 5 bases, and 5 bases lay outside the gene matches. Germline V lookup: CDR1 MDHEN, CDR2 SYDVKM. The DNA read from the CDR3 is TGTGCCAGCAGTCCAGTGGGACAGGGAGAGACC. It yields the protein CASSPVGQGET. The full CDR3 reads CASSPVGQGETQYF.

The sample holds many counts of this clone. The read comes to an end 3 residues before the CDR3 does, leaving the germline J gene to fill in the end. This chain uses TRBV20-1 with TRBJ2-4; D is possibly TRBD2 (6 bases). The V gene's germline CDR1 is DFQATT and CDR2 SNEGSKA (reference sequence). This CDR3 has 17 amino acids. Trimming stripped 3 bases from V and 9 bases from J, with 27 bases between. The covered CDR3 bases are TGCAGTGCTAGTGATGTAGGGCGGGGCGCCACTTTTACCATT. Its translation is CSASDVGRGATFTI. The whole CDR3 is CSASDVGRGATFTIQYF.

This clone was detected many times. The observed sequence ends 3 residues before the CDR3 terminus, with the missing tail filled in from the germline J gene. This chain joins TRBV4-2 and TRBJ2-7; D possibly corresponds to TRBD1 (6 bases). In germline, CDR1 is LGHNA, CDR2 YNFKEQ. The CDR3 covers 14 residues. The V and J ends lost 6 bases and 2 bases respectively, with 14 bases between them. The sequenced part of the CDR3 DNA is TGTGCCAGCAGTTCAGGGCAGGGGACCTACGAG. It translates to CASSSGQGTYE. The full CDR3 sequence reads CASSSGQGTYEQYF.

Turning to this clone: The CDR3 end lies 3 residues beyond the end of the read and is filled in from the germline J gene. This chain links TRBV20-1 with TRBJ2-7; 10 bases map to TRBD2. The CDR3 has 13 amino acids. With 5 bases clipped from V and 5 bases from J, the junction kept 6 bases outside the gene matches. Germline V gives CDR1 DFQATT, CDR2 SNEGSKA (reference sequence). Partial CDR3 DNA: TGCAGTGCTCTAAGCGGGAGGGCCAACGAG. Translating gives CSALSGRANE. The full CDR3 sequence reads CSALSGRANEQYF.